The subject of this entry is one TCR beta chain. CDR3 length: 15 residues. V gave up 4 bases and J gave up 7 bases, with 17 bases separating them. Germline V gene data show CDR1 as SGHRS and CDR2 as YFSETQ. This entry is derived from a study of blood T cell repertoires in COVID-19. On the study more broadly: PBMCs, B-cell-depleted T cells, or T cells were the source of the cDNA or gDNA that made up the material.

Per the original methods: Amplified reference gene primers provided the basis for estimating nucleated cell counts. TCRdb's copy holds only in-frame clones and misses some; the assay was immunoSEQ multiplex PCR. V and J calls plus clone size are reproduced from that table; the DNA served to infer D and trimming. The repertoire holds around 67,000 clones, with about 90% as singletons. The chain joins TRBV5-1 to TRBJ1-4; D may be TRBD1 (5 bases). Sequencing input: peripheral blood. The receptor comes from a man in his forties or fifties with active COVID-19. CDR3 nucleotides: TGCGCCAGCAGCCACGGTGGCGGGGGTGGTGAAAAACTGTTTTTT. It encodes CASSHGGGGGEKLFF.